The 23 T cell receptor beta chains below all came from one sample that was sequenced in a study of regulatory T cells in long-lasting Graves disease. The time point here: newly diagnosed GD, antithyroid drugs for less than 3 months. The TCR library was made from RNA that had been extracted from PBMCs in TRIzol. The authors built TCR beta libraries using iRepertoire HTBI primers and Arm-PCR of CDR3 regions. TCRdb itself ran the multiplex PCR reads through MiXCR, one entry per CDR3 protein. The repertoire has roughly 610,000 distinct CDR3 sequences, around 15% of them found once; the top ten carry 18%. The data were also submitted as part of a second study, on T cells in Graves' hyperthyroidism and ophthalmopathy.

The source material was peripheral blood mononuclear cells (PBMCs), sampled at new diagnosis, from a patient treated with antithyroid drugs. These receptors all stem from a woman aged 25 to 45 with Graves disease.

The chain links TRBV12-3 or TRBV12-4 to TRBJ2-7, with TRBD1 matching over 7 bases. The CDR3 sequence is 16 residues long. V dropped 4 bases and J dropped 7; count of bases not matched to a gene: 16. The CDR3 here is CASSSRGPSPLREQYF. As DNA, the CDR3 is TGTGCCAGCAGTTCAAGGGGGCCTTCCCCGCTCCGGGAGCAGTACTTC.

This clonotype was seen at least ten times. The chain carries TRBV30 and TRBJ1-6; 8 bases align to TRBD1. Germline V lookup: CDR1 GTSNPN, CDR2 SVGIG (reference sequence). The CDR3 length is 14 residues. J gave up 10 bases and V 1 base, and 6 bases lay outside the gene matches. The CDR3 coding sequence is TGTGCCTGGAGTGGATTGGACAGGGTCTCACCCCTCCACTTT. Translated: CAWSGLDRVSPLHF.

This clonotype was observed many times. The chain links TRBV5-6 to TRBJ2-5; D is undetermined. The CDR3 contains 14 residues. The V and J ends lost 2 bases and 1 base respectively, with 9 bases between them. The germline gives CDR1 SGHDT, CDR2 YYEEEE. The CDR3 DNA is TGTGCCAGCAGCTTAGACGGATTCCAAGAGACCCAGTACTTC. It is translated as CASSLDGFQETQYF.

This clonotype was seen ten or more times. V usage is TRBV12-3 or TRBV12-4 and J usage is TRBJ1-5; D call uncertain. The length of the CDR3 is 11 residues. Trimming pared 5 bases from V and 6 bases from J, leaving 5 bases between. The DNA of the CDR3 is TGTGCCAGCAGTGCGGGTCAGCCCCAGCATTTT. Protein: CASSAGQPQHF.

This clonotype was observed a handful of times. The V and J genes are TRBV29-1 and TRBJ2-2; D is perhaps TRBD1 (5 bases). Germline-derived CDR1 and CDR2 are SQVTM and ANQGSEA. V was pared by 4 bases and J by 3 bases, with 6 bases between. The CDR3 spans 12 residues. CDR3 loop: CSVVRDTGELFF. The CDR3 region has the DNA TGCAGCGTTGTCAGGGACACCGGGGAGCTGTTTTTT.

This chain connects TRBV4-2 to TRBJ1-2; tentatively, D is TRBD1 (6 bases). This CDR3 has 12 amino acids. Germline V gives CDR1 LGHNA, CDR2 YNFKEQ. The V end was cut by 2 bases, the J end by 6 bases, with 7 bases between. The CDR3 bases are TGTGCCAGCAGCCAAACAGGGCATGGCTACACCTTC. Its translation is CASSQTGHGYTF.

This clonotype was seen a handful of times. The rearrangement uses TRBV20-1 and TRBJ2-7; possibly TRBD2 for D (6 bases). From germline, CDR1 is DFQATT and CDR2 SNEGSKA (reference sequence). V lost 4 bases and J lost 2, with 15 bases in between. The CDR3 has 14 amino acids. This CDR3 is CSAIGGAGTYEQYF. The CDR3 nucleotides read TGCAGTGCTATCGGGGGAGCTGGAACCTACGAGCAGTACTTC.

About this clonotype: The junction departs from the called germline gene at one end, perhaps through a read error. This chain uses TRBV5-1 with TRBJ2-1; 9 bases agree with TRBD2. From germline, CDR1 is SGHRS and CDR2 YFSETQ. The CDR3 has 17 amino acids. The CDR3 protein is CASSLIVTSGANNEQFF. CDR3 sequence (DNA): TGTGCCAGCAGCTTAATTGTGACTAGCGGAGCTAACAATGAGCAGTTCTTC.

The chain couples TRBV30 to TRBJ1-5; D possibly corresponds to TRBD1 (5 bases). Germline loops: CDR1 GTSNPN, CDR2 SVGIG (reference sequence). Trimming took 4 bases from V and 6 from J, leaving 13 bases between them. This CDR3 is 13 amino acids long. CDR3 in amino acids: CAWTPERGQPQHF. The DNA of the CDR3 is TGTGCCTGGACCCCGGAGAGGGGTCAGCCCCAGCATTTT.

V usage is TRBV28 and J usage is TRBJ2-5; 14 nucleotides match TRBD2. Trimming took 9 bases from V and 1 from J; bases not matched to a gene: 10. CDR1 and CDR2 (germline): MDHEN, SYDVKM. There are 17 residues in the CDR3. CDR3 sequence: CASRGLAGVGAQETQYF. Here the CDR3 DNA reads TGTGCCAGTAGGGGACTAGCGGGAGTTGGAGCCCAAGAGACCCAGTACTTC. The full variable domain, rest sourced from reference TRBV28 and TRBJ2-5, is DVKVTQSSRYLVKRTGEKVFLECVQDMDHENMFWYRQDPGLGLRLIYFSYDVKMKEKGDIPEGYSVSREKKERFSLILESASTNQTSMYLCASRGLAGVGAQETQYFGPGTRLLVL.

The table lists this clonotype with many counts. V usage is TRBV2 and J usage is TRBJ2-7; 7 positions match TRBD2. CDR1 is SNHLY and CDR2 is FYNNEI in the germline V gene. With 7 bases clipped from V and 2 bases from J, the junction kept 5 bases outside the gene matches. The CDR3 loop spans 13 amino acids. The CDR3 DNA reads TGTGCCAGCAAATGGGAGGGAACCTACGAGCAGTACTTC. Its translation is CASKWEGTYEQYF.

This clonotype occurred many times. The CDR3 DNA sequence: TGTGCCAGCAGTTTAGTCCCACAGCCCCAGCATTTT. As protein: CASSLVPQPQHF. The V gene is TRBV12-3 or TRBV12-4, the J gene TRBJ1-5; D is unclear. V shed 1 base and J shed 7 bases, with 5 bases lying between them. The CDR3 is 12 residues long.

Remarks on this clonotype: At one of its ends the junction is not consistent with the germline gene, which may arise from a read error. V usage is TRBV29-1 and J usage is TRBJ1-2; D is ambiguous. This CDR3 is 14 amino acids long. From germline, CDR1 is SQVTM and CDR2 ANQGSEA. The CDR3 nucleotides are TGCAGCCTCTCCCGCGGCCCTGATAACTATAGCTACACCTTC. Amino acid sequence: CSLSRGPDNYSYTF.

V is TRBV27 and J is TRBJ1-3; unclear D gene. In germline, CDR1 is MNHEY, CDR2 SMNVEV (reference sequence). This CDR3 is built from 14 residues. Deletions cut 6 bases from V and 8 bases from J, with 17 bases between. The CDR3 spells CASSTLRVGDTIYF. The CDR3 DNA is TGTGCCAGCAGCACTCTCCGCGTGGGAGACACCATATATTTT.

On this clonotype: This clone may be a read error of a much larger clone one base away. The chain combines TRBV3-1 with TRBJ1-1; D may be TRBD1 (5 bases). Trimming took off 4 bases at V and 0 bases at J, with 6 bases between the two ends. Germline values: CDR1 LGHDT, CDR2 YNNKEL (reference sequence). The CDR3 extends over 13 amino acids. Here the CDR3 DNA reads TGTGCCAGCAGCCGACAGTTGAACACTGAAGCTTTCTTT. Amino acid sequence: CASSRQLNTEAFF. Filled out from reference TRBV3-1 and TRBJ1-1, the complete variable domain reads DTAVSQTPKYLVTQMGNDKSIKCEQNLGHDTMYWYKQDSKKFLKIMFSYNNKELIINETVPNRFSPKSPDKAHLNLHINSLELGDSAVYFCASSRQLNTEAFFGQGTRLTVV.

The genes are TRBV12-5 and TRBJ2-1; the D call may be TRBD1 or TRBD2 (7 bases each). This CDR3 contains 14 residues. Germline V gene data show CDR1 as LGHNT and CDR2 as FRNRAP. Trimming took off 4 bases at V and 3 bases at J, with 10 bases between the two ends. The CDR3 bases are TGTGCTAGTGGTTCAGGGGGGGGCTACAATGAGCAGTTCTTC. It specifies CASGSGGGYNEQFF.

The chain joins TRBV19 to TRBJ2-2; 7 nucleotides agree with TRBD1. The CDR3 contains 15 residues. Trimming removed 7 bases from V and 3 bases from J; junction bases left unmatched: 8. Germline V gives CDR1 LNHDA, CDR2 SQIVND (reference sequence). This chain's CDR3 is CASKARQGDTGELFF. CDR3 bases: TGTGCCAGTAAGGCGCGACAGGGCGACACCGGGGAGCTGTTTTTT.

Many counts were recorded for this clonotype. The genes are TRBV2 and TRBJ2-5; D could derive from TRBD1 or TRBD2 (5 bases each). Germline V gene sequence: CDR1 SNHLY, CDR2 FYNNEI. V lost 9 bases and J 5 bases, leaving 19 bases between the germline ends. The CDR3 covers 14 residues. The CDR3 DNA is TGTGCCAGGAACCCGGGACCAGGGACGGAGACCCAGTACTTC. This codes for CARNPGPGTETQYF. Using reference TRBV2 and TRBJ2-5 for the parts outside the CDR3, the full variable domain is EPEVTQTPSHQVTQMGQEVILRCVPISNHLYFYWYRQILGQKVEFLVSFYNNEISEKSEIFDDQFSVERPDGSNFTLKIRSTKLEDSAMYFCARNPGPGTETQYFGPGTRLLVL.

This clonotype was recorded many times. The chain has TRBV3-1 and TRBJ1-2, with 7 bases lining up with TRBD1. V was clipped by 6 bases and J by 9 bases; unmatched bases: 10. Germline V gives CDR1 LGHDT, CDR2 YNNKEL (reference sequence). The length of the CDR3 is 13 residues. CDR3 region: CASREGQVPRYTF. DNA of the CDR3: TGTGCCAGCAGAGAAGGACAGGTACCCCGCTACACCTTC. The variable domain in full, completed from reference TRBV3-1 and TRBJ1-2, reads DTAVSQTPKYLVTQMGNDKSIKCEQNLGHDTMYWYKQDSKKFLKIMFSYNNKELIINETVPNRFSPKSPDKAHLNLHINSLELGDSAVYFCASREGQVPRYTFGSGTRLTVV.

This clonotype turned up a few times. The gene calls are TRBV7-8 and TRBJ2-3, with TRBD2 matching over 13 bases. Per the germline V gene, CDR1 is SGHVS and CDR2 is FQNEAQ. The CDR3 loop spans 15 amino acids. V dropped 7 bases and J dropped 6; count of bases not matched to a gene: 7. In DNA, the CDR3 is TGTGCCAGCAAAACGACTAGCGGGAGGTGGGATACGCAGTATTTT. Translation gives CASKTTSGRWDTQYF.

This chain connects TRBV20-1 to TRBJ2-3; D gene uncertain. V was trimmed by 6 bases and J by 5 bases, leaving 9 bases between them. Looked up from germline, CDR1 is DFQATT and CDR2 is SNEGSKA (reference sequence). The CDR3 runs 11 residues. CDR3 residues: CSARLRDTQYF. CDR3 sequence (DNA): TGCAGTGCGAGGCTGCGAGATACGCAGTATTTT.

Only a few counts were recorded for this clonotype. The chain uses TRBV9 and TRBJ2-7; 7 nucleotides match TRBD2. The V gene end was trimmed by 0 bases and the J gene end by 2 bases; junction bases not matched to a gene: 5. The CDR3 length is 15 residues. The germline gives CDR1 SGDLS, CDR2 YYNGEE. The CDR3 DNA reads TGTGCCAGCAGCGTAGGGGCGGGAGCAGCCTACGAGCAGTACTTC. Translation gives CASSVGAGAAYEQYF.

This sequence joins TRBV12-3 or TRBV12-4 and TRBJ1-3; 8 nucleotides match TRBD1. The CDR3 is made up of 15 amino acids. The trim removed 3 bases at V and 4 bases at J, leaving 5 bases unmatched. CDR3 sequence: CASSFGQGTGNTIYF. The CDR3, as DNA: TGTGCCAGCAGTTTTGGACAGGGTACCGGAAACACCATATATTTT.